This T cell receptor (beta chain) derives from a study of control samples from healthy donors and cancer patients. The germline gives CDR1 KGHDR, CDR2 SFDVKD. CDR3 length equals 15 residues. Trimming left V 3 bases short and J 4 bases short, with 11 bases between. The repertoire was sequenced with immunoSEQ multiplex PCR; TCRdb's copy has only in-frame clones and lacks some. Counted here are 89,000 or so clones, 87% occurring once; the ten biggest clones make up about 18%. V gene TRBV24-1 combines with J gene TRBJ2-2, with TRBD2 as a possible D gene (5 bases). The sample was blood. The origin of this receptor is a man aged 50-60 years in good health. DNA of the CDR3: TGTGCCACCAGTGATCCTCGACTACCCACCGGGGAGCTGTTTTTT. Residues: CATSDPRLPTGELFF.